This T cell receptor beta chain was observed in a study of cytomegalovirus exposure and HLA in healthy donors. Points from the study as a whole: In an earlier analysis, most TCR beta V segments were productive about 87% or about 30% of the time.

Worth noting for this clone: Antigen unknown.

CDR1 and CDR2 from the germline V gene are MDHEN and SYDVKM. CDR3 length: 18 amino acids. V shed 2 bases and J shed 4 bases, with 22 bases lying between them. PCR employed 60 Vbeta and 13 Jbeta primers. Generated by immunoSEQ multiplex PCR, the TCRdb table keeps only in-frame clones and is missing some. The sample lists about 140,000 clones; roughly 79% were seen once. The TCR comes from a woman aged 40 to 50 in good health and CMV-seronegative. This chain links TRBV28 with TRBJ2-3; D perhaps matches TRBD1 (6 bases). The sequenced sample was PBMCs. The CDR3 loop reads CASSLVQGYEFGPDTQYF. In DNA form, the CDR3 reads TGTGCCAGCAGTTTAGTTCAGGGGTATGAGTTTGGTCCAGATACGCAGTATTTT.